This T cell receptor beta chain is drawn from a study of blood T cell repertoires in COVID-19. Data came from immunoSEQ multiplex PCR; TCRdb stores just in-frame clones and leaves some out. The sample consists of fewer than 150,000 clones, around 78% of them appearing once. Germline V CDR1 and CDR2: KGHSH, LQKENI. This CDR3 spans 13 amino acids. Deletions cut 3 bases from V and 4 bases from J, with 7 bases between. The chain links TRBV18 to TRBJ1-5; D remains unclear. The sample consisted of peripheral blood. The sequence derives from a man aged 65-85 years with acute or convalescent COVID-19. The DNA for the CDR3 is TGTGCCAGCTCACCGCAGCGGAATCAGCCCCAGCATTTT. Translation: CASSPQRNQPQHF.